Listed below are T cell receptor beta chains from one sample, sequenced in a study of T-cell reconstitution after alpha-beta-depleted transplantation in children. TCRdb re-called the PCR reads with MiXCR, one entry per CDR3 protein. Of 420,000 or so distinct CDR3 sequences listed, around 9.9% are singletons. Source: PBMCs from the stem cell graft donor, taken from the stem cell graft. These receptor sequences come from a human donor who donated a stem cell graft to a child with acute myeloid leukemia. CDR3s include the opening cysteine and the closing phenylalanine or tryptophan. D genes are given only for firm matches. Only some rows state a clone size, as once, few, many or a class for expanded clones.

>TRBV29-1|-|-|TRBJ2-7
TGCAGCGTTGAAGTAGGGGGAGTAGGAGGGGTCGAGCAGTACTTC
CSVEVGGVGGVEQYF
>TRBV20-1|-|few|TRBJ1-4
TGCATAGGAAGGGGGTTGGATGAAAAACTGTTTTTT
CIGRGLDEKLFF
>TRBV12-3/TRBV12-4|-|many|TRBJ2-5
TGTGCCAGCAGCTCCAGTGGCCTAGAGACCCAGTACTTC
CASSSSGLETQYF
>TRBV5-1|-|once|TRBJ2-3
TGCGCCAGCAGCTTGGATCTGTGGACCCCGGGAGATACGCAGTATTTT
CASSLDLWTPGDTQYF
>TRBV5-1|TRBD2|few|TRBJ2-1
TGCGCCAGCAGTCTGGGGGGACTAGCACGTGAGCAGTTCTTC
CASSLGGLAREQFF
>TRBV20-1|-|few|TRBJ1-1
TGCAGTGCTAGAAGTAGGGCCCGGAACACTGAAGCTTTCTTT
CSARSRARNTEAFF
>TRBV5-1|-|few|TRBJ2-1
TGCGCCAGCAGCTTTAGTCCGGGACTTAACAATGAGCAGTTCTTC
CASSFSPGLNNEQFF
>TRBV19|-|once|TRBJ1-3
TGTGCCAGTAGTATATCGAAAGGAGTCGGCTCTGGAAACACCATATATTTT
CASSISKGVGSGNTIYF
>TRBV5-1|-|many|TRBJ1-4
TGCGCCAGCAGCTTGGGACCCGTCGAGAATGAAAAACTGTTTTTT
CASSLGPVENEKLFF
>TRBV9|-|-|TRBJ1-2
TGTGCCAGCAGCAAAAGCGGTGGGGTCCTCTATGGCTACACCTTC
CASSKSGGVLYGYTF
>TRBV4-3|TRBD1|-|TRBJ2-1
TGCGCCAGCAGCCAAGAACAGGGGGTGTCGGAGCAGTTCTTC
CASSQEQGVSEQFF
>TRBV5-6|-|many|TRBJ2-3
TGTGCCAGCAGCTTGGGGATCTCTAGCACAGATACGCAGTATTTT
CASSLGISSTDTQYF
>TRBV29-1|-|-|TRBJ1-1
TGCAGCGTTGAAGGCGTCGTGGGGGCTGGGACTGAAGCTTTCTTT
CSVEGVVGAGTEAFF
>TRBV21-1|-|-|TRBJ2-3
TGTGCCAGCAGCAAAACCGGGACTAGCGGACACCCTAGCACAGATACGCAGTATTTT
CASSKTGTSGHPSTDTQYF
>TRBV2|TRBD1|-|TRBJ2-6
TGTGCCAGCAGCGCAACAGGGGTCCTCTCTGGGGCCAACGTCCTGACTTTC
CASSATGVLSGANVLTF
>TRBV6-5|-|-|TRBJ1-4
TGTGCCAGCAGTTACTCCCCCGGTGCAACTAATGAAAAACTGTTTTTT
CASSYSPGATNEKLFF
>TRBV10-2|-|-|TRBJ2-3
TGCGCCAGCAGCCACCGACTGGGGGCGGAAATTAGCACAGATACGCAGTATTTT
CASSHRLGAEISTDTQYF
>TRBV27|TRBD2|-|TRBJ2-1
TGTGCCAGCAGCTCCCTCGGACTAGCGGGATACAATGAGCAGTTCTTC
CASSSLGLAGYNEQFF
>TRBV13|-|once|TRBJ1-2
TGTGCCACGGGGCTAGCCGACTATGGCTACACCTTC
CATGLADYGYTF
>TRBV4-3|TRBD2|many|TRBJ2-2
TGCGCCAGCAGCCTTAGCGGGCCGAACACCGGGGAGCTGTTTTTT
CASSLSGPNTGELFF
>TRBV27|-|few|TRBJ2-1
TGTGCCAGCAGTGGGTGGGGTGACAATGAGCAGTTCTTC
CASSGWGDNEQFF
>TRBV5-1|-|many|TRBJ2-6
TGCGCCAGCAGAGATAGGACGAATGGGGCCAACGTCCTGACTTTC
CASRDRTNGANVLTF
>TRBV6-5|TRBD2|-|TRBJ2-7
TGTGCCAGCAGTTCCCAGGGACTAGCGGGAGGGACCGAGCAGTACTTC
CASSSQGLAGGTEQYF
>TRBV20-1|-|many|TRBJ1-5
TGCAGTGCTAGTAGGGGCAATCAGCCCCAGCATTTT
CSASRGNQPQHF
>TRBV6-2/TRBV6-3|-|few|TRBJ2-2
TGTGCCAGCAGTCGCCATCTTCTGAACACCGGGGAGCTGTTTTTT
CASSRHLLNTGELFF
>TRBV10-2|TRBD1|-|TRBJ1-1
TGCGCCAGCAGAGGGACAGGGTATTACACTGAAGCTTTCTTT
CASRGTGYYTEAFF
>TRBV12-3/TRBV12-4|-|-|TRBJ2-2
TGTGCCAGCAGTTTGAACGACGGGGAGCTGTTTTTT
CASSLNDGELFF
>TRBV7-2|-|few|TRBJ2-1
TGTGCCAGCAGCTTAAATTGGGCCGTGGGCAATGAGCAGTTCTTC
CASSLNWAVGNEQFF
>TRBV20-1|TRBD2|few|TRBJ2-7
TGCAGTGCTAGTCTAGCGGGAGCCTACGAGCAGTACTTC
CSASLAGAYEQYF
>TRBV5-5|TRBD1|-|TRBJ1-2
TGTGCCAGCAGCTTGGCCGGGACAGGGAACTATGGCTACACCTTC
CASSLAGTGNYGYTF
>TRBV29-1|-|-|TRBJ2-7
TGCAGCGTTGACCAGGGAGGTCCCTACGAGCAGTACTTC
CSVDQGGPYEQYF
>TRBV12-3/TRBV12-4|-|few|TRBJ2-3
TGTGCCAGCAGTTCCTCCCGGACCACTAGCACAGATACGCAGTATTTT
CASSSSRTTSTDTQYF
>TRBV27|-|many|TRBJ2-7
TGTGCCAGTAATCAGGGGGGCAGCCTGGCCGAGCAGTACTTC
CASNQGGSLAEQYF
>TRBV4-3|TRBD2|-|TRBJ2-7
TGCGCCAGCAGCCAAGATGCGGGAGCCTACGAGCAGTACTTC
CASSQDAGAYEQYF
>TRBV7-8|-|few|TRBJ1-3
TGTGCCAGCAGCCCCGGACGGAGCTCTGGAAACACCATATATTTT
CASSPGRSSGNTIYF
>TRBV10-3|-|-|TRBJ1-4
TGTGCCATCAGCAAACAGGGCCTTCGTGAAAAACTGTTTTTT
CAISKQGLREKLFF
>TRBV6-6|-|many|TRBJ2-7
TGTGCCAGCAGTCACGGTCGGGGCGAGCAGTACTTC
CASSHGRGEQYF
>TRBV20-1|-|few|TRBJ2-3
TGCAGTGCTTGGCCTCCGGGAGCCACAGATACGCAGTATTTT
CSAWPPGATDTQYF
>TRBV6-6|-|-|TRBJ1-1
TGTGCCAGCATCATGGGGAACACTGAAGCTTTCTTT
CASIMGNTEAFF
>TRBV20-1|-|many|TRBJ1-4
TGCAGTGCTAGGGGCGGGGGCGATGAAAAACTGTTTTTT
CSARGGGDEKLFF